These T cell receptor beta chains were read from a single sample in a study of T cells after yellow fever vaccination. Each CDR3 protein gets one entry after TCRdb re-called the 5' RACE reads with MiXCR. The sample includes some 320,000 distinct CDR3 sequences, over 4% of them seen just once. The source was PBMCs, collected 5 days after the yellow fever booster vaccination. The receptors were sampled from a man between 18 and 35 years old who received the YFV17D yellow fever vaccine. Both conserved end residues are part of each CDR3. The D gene is left open where the match is weak. Only some rows state a clone size, as once, few, many or a class for expanded clones.

>TRBV6-5|TRBJ2-1|TRBD2|many
TGTGCCAGCAGTCAAGGGACTAGTCGAGGGAATGAGCAGTTCTTC
CASSQGTSRGNEQFF
>TRBV19|TRBJ2-3|TRBD2|-
TGTGCCAGTATAGCCGTTAGCGGGAGCACAGATACGCAGTATTTT
CASIAVSGSTDTQYF
>TRBV7-2|TRBJ2-1|-|few
TGTGCCAGCAGCTTAGTTGTAACTGCTTACAATGAGCAGTTCTTC
CASSLVVTAYNEQFF
>TRBV3-1|TRBJ2-2|TRBD2|-
TGTGCCAGCAGCCAGCGGGGGGGCCCCGGGGAGCTGTTTTTT
CASSQRGGPGELFF
>TRBV20-1|TRBJ1-2|-|many
TGCGGCGGGGGGTTGTATGATGGCTACACCTTC
CGGGLYDGYTF
>TRBV7-6|TRBJ1-5|TRBD1|few
TGTGCCAGCAGCGAGACAGGGCACCGGGCCCAGCATTTT
CASSETGHRAQHF
>TRBV7-8|TRBJ1-5|-|-
TGTGCCAGCAGCCCCCCGGCGGTTAATAGCAATCAGCCCCAGCATTTT
CASSPPAVNSNQPQHF
>TRBV19|TRBJ1-4|-|few
TGTGCCAGTAGTATAAGAAGACAGGAAGCAACTAATGAAAAACTGTTTTTT
CASSIRRQEATNEKLFF
>TRBV5-5|TRBJ1-1|-|-
TGTGCCAGCAGCCTTAGGCAGACAGCGATGAACACTGAAGCTTTCTTT
CASSLRQTAMNTEAFF
>TRBV14|TRBJ2-1|TRBD2|few
TGTGCCAGCAGCCAACTAGCGGGGGCCAATGAGCAGTTCTTC
CASSQLAGANEQFF
>TRBV6-5|TRBJ2-7|-|-
TGTGCCAGCAGTCCCGGGACTGCTTTGGGGGACGAGCAGTACTTC
CASSPGTALGDEQYF
>TRBV4-3|TRBJ1-2|-|many
TGCGCCAGCAGCCAAGAGGCAGTAGGAAGGGTGAGCTACACCTTC
CASSQEAVGRVSYTF
>TRBV5-6|TRBJ2-2|-|many
TGTGCCAGCAGCTTGGAGAGGCTTACCGGGGAGCTGTTTTTT
CASSLERLTGELFF
>TRBV20-1|TRBJ2-2|-|-
TGCAGTGCTGAGGGATCCACCGGGGAGCTGTTTTTT
CSAEGSTGELFF
>TRBV5-5|TRBJ2-5|-|few
TGTGCCAGCAGCTTGGGTCCAGCGACCCAGTACTTC
CASSLGPATQYF
>TRBV29-1|TRBJ2-5|-|-
TGCAGCGTCGCCAGGGAAGGTGAGACCCAGTACTTC
CSVAREGETQYF
>TRBV12-3/TRBV12-4|TRBJ2-2|TRBD2|few
TGTGCCAGCAGTTGGCGGGGGATTACCGGGGAGCTGTTTTTT
CASSWRGITGELFF
>TRBV6-5|TRBJ1-1|-|many
TGTGCCAGCAGTTACTCGGGGACAACGACCACTGAAGCTTTCTTT
CASSYSGTTTTEAFF
>TRBV10-3|TRBJ2-7|-|few
TGTGCCATCAGTGATCACTACGAGCAGTACTTC
CAISDHYEQYF
>TRBV5-1|TRBJ2-6|-|-
TGCGCCAGCAGCTTGGACCGGGGTGCTGGGGCCAACGTCCTGACTTTC
CASSLDRGAGANVLTF
>TRBV7-9|TRBJ1-1|-|-
TGTGCCAGCAGCTTAGGTGCCGGGAGGGGCACTGAAGCTTTCTTT
CASSLGAGRGTEAFF
>TRBV5-1|TRBJ2-3|TRBD1|-
TGCGCCAGCAGCCTCGAGGGGGCCCGCACAGATACGCAGTATTTT
CASSLEGARTDTQYF
>TRBV4-1|TRBJ2-1|TRBD1|-
TGCGCCAGCAGCCCCTCGGTCGGGACAGGGTTCGAGTGGGAGCAGTTCTTC
CASSPSVGTGFEWEQFF
>TRBV2|TRBJ1-2|-|many
TGTGCCAGCAGCTTATCGGGAGTTCCCTATGGCTACACCTTC
CASSLSGVPYGYTF
>TRBV12-3/TRBV12-4|TRBJ2-5|-|many
TGTGCCAGCAGTTTCCCTCAGGGGTTACTAAAAGAGACCCAGTACTTC
CASSFPQGLLKETQYF
>TRBV3-1|TRBJ1-4|-|-
TGTGCCAGCAGCCAATTCTCAGGATCGGTTGATGGAAAACTGTTTTTT
CASSQFSGSVDGKLFF
>TRBV25-1|TRBJ2-5|TRBD1|many
TGTGCCAGCAGTGAACAGGGGGCATCGGAGACCCAGTACTTC
CASSEQGASETQYF
>TRBV7-3|TRBJ2-2|-|few
TGTGCCAGCAGCTTTCTTGCGAACACCGGGGAGCTGTTTTTT
CASSFLANTGELFF
>TRBV3-1|TRBJ2-3|-|many
TGTGCCAGCAGCCAAGAGGGCAGTCTTGTTACGCAGTATTTT
CASSQEGSLVTQYF
>TRBV15|TRBJ1-3|-|many
TGTGCCACCAGCAGAGTTTTCGGGGAAGGAAACACCATATATTTT
CATSRVFGEGNTIYF
>TRBV5-4|TRBJ2-3|-|few
TGTGCCAGCAGCCTAGGGGGGCCTCGGGCAGATACGCAGTATTTT
CASSLGGPRADTQYF
>TRBV2|TRBJ1-2|TRBD1|few
TGTGCCAGCAGCCCAACCGGGACAGGGAACTATGGCTACACCTTC
CASSPTGTGNYGYTF
>TRBV27|TRBJ1-2|-|once
TGTGCCAGCAGCCCAACACGACTCGACATCGGAGGCTACACCTTC
CASSPTRLDIGGYTF
>TRBV20-1|TRBJ2-1|TRBD2|-
TGCAGTGCGCGGACTAGCGGGTACAATGAGCAGTTCTTC
CSARTSGYNEQFF
>TRBV27|TRBJ1-1|-|few
TGTGCCAGCAGCCAAAGGGGGGTGAACACTGAAGCTTTCTTT
CASSQRGVNTEAFF
>TRBV27|TRBJ2-3|TRBD2|many
TGTGCCAGCAGTCCTCTAGCGGCTCCTTTTACGCAGTATTTT
CASSPLAAPFTQYF
>TRBV20-1|TRBJ2-1|-|many
TGCAGTGCTAGAGACACCGGGACTTTTCGCTACAATGAGCAGTTCTTC
CSARDTGTFRYNEQFF